The 16 T cell receptor beta chains presented below share a single source sample, sequenced in a study of vaccination and CD4 T cells after COVID-19. Treatment indicated: approximately nine-day PBMC culture with coronavirus spike peptide pools or control peptides (ViraFEST assay). The Oncomine TCR Beta short-read assay generated sequence data from the DNA of cultured CD4+ T cells. In TCRdb, the PCR reads were re-called with MiXCR into one record per CDR3 protein. Here the sample spans 15,000 to 20,000 distinct CDR3 sequences, 45% to 70% being singletons. Their specific antigens are unknown. Sequenced sample: CD4+ T cells from blood, cultured in vitro. The receptors originated from a human donor who had recovered from COVID-19.

This chain joins TRBV6-5 and TRBJ1-1; a weak D match, TRBD1 (5 bases). V gave up 1 base and J gave up 6 bases, with 15 bases separating them. The CDR3 runs to 15 residues. The germline gives CDR1 MNHEY, CDR2 SVGAGI. The CDR3 region is CASSYFGHQGAEAFF. The CDR3 DNA sequence: TGTGCCAGCAGTTACTTTGGGCATCAAGGGGCTGAAGCTTTCTTT.

This chain links TRBV5-1 with TRBJ2-7; D perhaps matches TRBD2 (6 bases). CDR1 SGHRS and CDR2 YFSETQ come from the germline V gene. V dropped 4 bases and J dropped 4 bases, with 18 bases sitting between them. The CDR3 contains 15 residues. The chain's CDR3 is CASSPSALGSYEQYF. In DNA, the CDR3 is TGCGCCAGCAGCCCTAGCGCCTTAGGGAGTTACGAGCAGTACTTC.

This chain joins TRBV5-4 and TRBJ2-4; D tentatively reads TRBD1 or TRBD2 (5 bases each). Germline V CDR1 and CDR2: SGHNT, YYREEE (reference sequence). Trimming cost V 4 bases and J 8 bases, with 16 bases left between them. The CDR3 length is 14 residues. The CDR3 bases are TGTGCCAGCAGCCTAGGGACCTTTGGGGACATTCAGTACTTC. Translation gives CASSLGTFGDIQYF. The full variable domain, completed using reference TRBV5-4 and TRBJ2-4, is ETGVTQSPTHLIKTRGQQVTLRCSSQSGHNTVSWYQQALGQGPQFIFQYYREEENGRGNFPPRFSGLQFPNYSSELNVNALELDDSALYLCASSLGTFGDIQYFGAGTRLSVL.

This clonotype was counted a single time. The rearrangement uses TRBV10-3 and TRBJ2-7; D is perhaps TRBD1 (6 bases). With 3 bases removed from V and 1 base from J, the gap between germline ends came to 13 bases. Germline values: CDR1 ENHRY, CDR2 SYGVKD. CDR3 length: 15 amino acids. In DNA, the CDR3 is TGTGCCATCAGTGAATCGGAGGACAGATCCTACGAGCAGTACTTC. Amino acids: CAISESEDRSYEQYF.

This clonotype was observed a handful of times. This rearrangement joins TRBV2 to TRBJ1-2; D is possibly TRBD1 (5 bases). The CDR3 contains 12 residues. Germline V gene data show CDR1 as SNHLY and CDR2 as FYNNEI. Trimming removed 7 bases at V and 2 bases at J, with 8 bases between. CDR3 residues: CASNSGNYGYTF. CDR3 nucleotide sequence: TGTGCCAGCAACTCAGGGAACTATGGCTACACCTTC.

This clonotype came up a few times. The chain has TRBV11-1 and TRBJ1-1; D is unclear. CDR3 size: 14 residues. Trimming left V 0 bases short and J 4 bases short, with 9 bases between. The V gene's germline CDR1 is SGHAT and CDR2 FQDESV (reference sequence). The CDR3 spells CASSLARAVTEAFF. The CDR3, as DNA: TGTGCCAGCAGCTTAGCGCGAGCAGTCACTGAAGCTTTCTTT.

The chain joins TRBV7-2 to TRBJ2-7; 9 positions match TRBD1. Germline V gene lookup returns CDR1 SGHTA and CDR2 FQGNSA. The trim removed 3 bases at V and 13 bases at J, leaving 7 bases unmatched. The CDR3 length is 12 residues. The CDR3 DNA follows: TGTGCCAGCAGCTTTGAGGGACAGGGACCCTACTTC. Its translation: CASSFEGQGPYF. The full variable domain, its missing parts supplied by reference TRBV7-2 and TRBJ2-7, is GAGVSQSPSNKVTEKGKDVELRCDPISGHTALYWYRQSLGQGLEFLIYFQGNSAPDKSGLPSDRFSAERTGGSVSTLTIQRTQQEDSAVYLCASSFEGQGPYFGPGTRLTVT.

The chain uses TRBV9 and TRBJ1-1; 7 bases fit TRBD1. The V segment lost 0 bases and the J segment 4 bases; nucleotides outside the gene matches: 3. The CDR3 has 14 residues. Germline values: CDR1 SGDLS, CDR2 YYNGEE. The CDR3 bases are TGTGCCAGCAGCGTAGTAGGGGGCACCACTGAAGCTTTCTTT. It is translated as CASSVVGGTTEAFF. The full variable domain, rest sourced from reference TRBV9 and TRBJ1-1, is DSGVTQTPKHLITATGQRVTLRCSPRSGDLSVYWYQQSLDQGLQFLIQYYNGEERAKGNILERFSAQQFPDLHSELNLSSLELGDSALYFCASSVVGGTTEAFFGQGTRLTVV.

The CDR3 reads CASSQGGGGYEQYF. Here the CDR3 DNA reads TGTGCCAGCAGCCAAGGGGGTGGGGGGTACGAGCAGTACTTC. This chain connects TRBV7-9 to TRBJ2-7, with D perhaps TRBD1 or TRBD2 (6 bases each). Germline CDR1 is SEHNR and CDR2 is FQNEAQ (reference sequence). This CDR3 spans 14 amino acids. V lost 5 bases and J lost 4, with 15 bases in between.

CDR3 protein: CASSPGLAGGVDIQYF. The CDR3 nucleotides read TGTGCCAGCAGCCCAGGACTAGCGGGAGGAGTGGACATTCAGTACTTC. The rearrangement uses TRBV11-3 and TRBJ2-4; 14 bases line up with TRBD2. V lost 5 bases, J lost 8 bases, and 8 bases stayed unmatched. Looked up from germline, CDR1 is SGHNT and CDR2 is YENEEA. The CDR3 has 16 amino acids.

The rearrangement joins TRBV20-1 to TRBJ1-6, with 8 bases lining up with TRBD1. The V gene end was trimmed by 2 bases and the J gene end by 6 bases; junction bases not matched to a gene: 3. The CDR3 runs 14 residues. Germline V CDR1 and CDR2: DFQATT, SNEGSKA (reference sequence). The CDR3 region is CSARRTGINSPLHF. The CDR3 DNA reads TGCAGTGCTAGACGGACAGGGATTAATTCACCCCTCCACTTT.

This clonotype was picked up a small number of times. The chain recombines TRBV7-9 with TRBJ1-6, with D perhaps TRBD1 (5 bases). V gave up 2 bases and J gave up 6 bases, with 8 bases separating them. The CDR3 extends over 14 amino acids. Germline lookup yields CDR1 SEHNR and CDR2 FQNEAQ (reference sequence). CDR3 sequence reads: CASSLRGANSPLHF. CDR3 bases: TGTGCCAGCAGCTTAAGAGGGGCTAATTCACCCCTCCACTTT.

The rearrangement joins TRBV28 to TRBJ1-5, with D unresolved. This CDR3 comprises 11 residues. The V gene's germline CDR1 is MDHEN and CDR2 SYDVKM. Between the trimmed V and J ends, which lost 5 bases and 9 bases, there was a span of 8 bases. CDR3 sequence (DNA): TGTGCCAGCAGTACCACGAGGCCCCAGCATTTT. Translation: CASSTTRPQHF.

The chain has TRBV19 and TRBJ1-2, with D tentatively TRBD1 (6 bases). Germline V CDR1 and CDR2: LNHDA, SQIVND (reference sequence). V was pared by 5 bases and J by 4 bases, with 17 bases between. The CDR3 is made up of 15 amino acids. The CDR3 region has the DNA TGTGCCAGTAGTCAACCGACAGGCCTTTTCTATGGCTACACCTTC. Encoded protein: CASSQPTGLFYGYTF.

The table lists this clonotype with a few counts. V and J are TRBV20-1 and TRBJ2-5, with 11 bases that match TRBD1. CDR3 length: 13 amino acids. The germline CDR1 and CDR2 sequences are DFQATT and SNEGSKA (reference sequence). V lost 7 bases and J lost 5; bases outside the gene matches: 6. The CDR3 region is CSGLDRGPETQYF. The CDR3 nucleotides read TGCAGTGGCCTGGACAGGGGGCCGGAGACCCAGTACTTC.

This clonotype was counted only a few times. The chain couples TRBV24-1 to TRBJ1-5, with D possibly TRBD1 on 6 matching bases. The CDR3 runs to 15 residues. Trimming took off 2 bases at V and 6 bases at J, with 13 bases between the two ends. From germline, CDR1 is KGHDR and CDR2 SFDVKD. CDR3 residues: CATSDSHGGLQPQHF. CDR3 coding DNA: TGTGCCACCAGTGATTCCCACGGGGGGCTTCAGCCCCAGCATTTT.